Each of the 25 T cell receptor beta chains below was sequenced from the same sample in a study of vaccination and CD4 T cells after COVID-19. The treatment was: roughly 10-day PBMC culture with coronavirus spike peptide pools or control peptides (ViraFEST assay). An unexposed donor provided the CD4+ T cells, which were collected before the COVID-19 pandemic (2011-2018). These receptors are not linked to any known antigen. Oncomine TCR Beta short-read sequencing was applied to DNA from cultured CD4+ T cells. The template was genomic DNA from cultured CD4+ T cells. TCRdb processed the PCR reads anew with MiXCR; each CDR3 protein has one entry. The sample includes roughly 11,000 distinct CDR3 sequences, about 39% seen only once; the top ten take 16%. Specimen: CD4+ T cells from blood, cultured in vitro. The source of these receptors is a human donor in good health.

The chain combines TRBV19 with TRBJ2-1; a weak D match, TRBD2 (6 bases). V was shortened by 7 bases and J by 6 bases, with 22 bases between the two germline ends. The CDR3 spans 16 residues. Per germline, CDR1 LNHDA and CDR2 SQIVND (reference sequence). The CDR3 loop reads CASTPPYARGRNEQFF. In DNA, the CDR3 is TGTGCCAGTACCCCACCCTATGCGCGGGGCCGCAATGAGCAGTTCTTC.

The chain combines TRBV7-9 with TRBJ1-3, with 7 nucleotides matching TRBD1. The germline V gene has CDR1 SEHNR and CDR2 FQNEAQ (reference sequence). J lost 6 bases, V lost 7 bases, and 6 bases had no gene match. This CDR3 has 13 amino acids. The DNA for the CDR3 is TGTGCCAGCATCGAGGGGGCGCCAAACACCATATATTTT. Protein: CASIEGAPNTIYF.

This clonotype came up a few times. The chain uses TRBV2 and TRBJ2-5; D is undetermined. CDR1 is SNHLY and CDR2 is FYNNEI in the germline V gene. V was shortened by 5 bases and J by 7 bases, with 23 bases between the two germline ends. The CDR3 spans 16 residues. CDR3 nucleotides: TGTGCCAGCAGTTTAACGAATCCGCGGTCGCCCGGGACCCAGTACTTC. It encodes CASSLTNPRSPGTQYF.

This chain connects TRBV7-6 to TRBJ2-5, with 7 bases fitting TRBD1. CDR3 length: 14 amino acids. Germline V gene data show CDR1 as SGHVS and CDR2 as FNYEAQ. With 3 bases clipped from V and 5 bases from J, the junction kept 6 bases outside the gene matches. The CDR3 sequence: CASSFLTGEETQYF. As DNA, the CDR3 is TGTGCCAGCAGCTTCCTAACAGGGGAGGAGACCCAGTACTTC.

This clonotype has more than one count but fewer than ten. The rearrangement links TRBV29-1 to TRBJ1-3; D unclear. The CDR3 runs to 12 residues. From germline, CDR1 is SQVTM and CDR2 ANQGSEA. V lost 5 bases, J lost 1 base, and 6 bases lay in between. CDR3: CSVHQSGNTIYF. The CDR3 DNA is TGCAGCGTTCACCAATCTGGAAACACCATATATTTT.

This clonotype was counted between two and nine times. The V gene is TRBV29-1, the J gene TRBJ2-3, with 7 bases fitting TRBD2. Germline V CDR1 and CDR2: SQVTM, ANQGSEA. The CDR3 totals 15 residues. The V and J ends lost 1 base and 1 base, in that order; junction bases with no gene match: 5. CDR3 in DNA: TGCAGCGTTGAAGGGCGGGAGAGGGGCACAGATACGCAGTATTTT. It yields the protein CSVEGRERGTDTQYF.

Only a few counts were recorded for this clonotype. The chain couples TRBV6-1 to TRBJ2-7; D is possibly TRBD1 (5 bases). The germline V gene encodes CDR1 MNHNS and CDR2 SASEGT. V was trimmed by 5 bases and J by 0 bases, leaving 14 bases between them. CDR3 length equals 15 residues. The CDR3 coding sequence is TGTGCCAGCAGTAACAGGCATCAGAGCTCCTACGAGCAGTACTTC. Translated: CASSNRHQSSYEQYF.

CDR3 sequence: CASSLETGQTYEQYF. The CDR3 DNA follows: TGTGCCAGCAGCTTGGAAACGGGACAGACCTACGAGCAGTACTTC. V and J are TRBV5-4 and TRBJ2-7; 7 nucleotides line up with TRBD1. This CDR3 is built from 15 residues. The germline CDR1 and CDR2 sequences are SGHNT and YYREEE (reference sequence). V gave up 0 bases and J gave up 2 bases; unmatched junction bases: 5.

The chain is built from TRBV18 and TRBJ2-2, with D possibly being TRBD1 (5 bases). The CDR3 is 14 residues long. Germline CDR1 and CDR2: KGHSH and LQKENI. Trimming pared 2 bases from V and 6 bases from J, leaving 10 bases between. CDR3 nucleotide sequence: TGTGCCAGCTCACCATTGGGGCGATCCGGGGAGCTGTTTTTT. This encodes CASSPLGRSGELFF.

This clonotype was detected only a few times. V and J are TRBV5-8 and TRBJ2-7, with D possibly TRBD2 on 5 matching bases. The CDR3 is made up of 14 amino acids. Germline V lookup: CDR1 SGHTS, CDR2 YDEGEE. Deletions cut 1 base from V and 2 bases from J, with 10 bases between. The CDR3 DNA follows: TGTGCCAGCAGCTTGATCGGGGTAACCTACGAGCAGTACTTC. Translated: CASSLIGVTYEQYF.

The chain uses TRBV7-9 and TRBJ2-5, with D unclear. Germline V lookup: CDR1 SEHNR, CDR2 FQNEAQ (reference sequence). V lost 5 bases and J 4 bases, leaving 8 bases between the germline ends. The CDR3 totals 12 residues. In nucleotides, the CDR3 is TGTGCCAGCAGCGATCTTGCAGAGACCCAGTACTTC. Translating gives CASSDLAETQYF.

The CDR3 protein is CASSLVSQTSSYEQYF. DNA of the CDR3: TGCGCCAGCAGCTTGGTTTCGCAGACAAGCTCCTACGAGCAGTACTTC. The rearrangement joins TRBV5-1 to TRBJ2-7; D ambiguous. The CDR3 consists of 16 residues. Trimming removed 0 bases from V and 0 bases from J, with 13 bases in between. Germline V CDR1 and CDR2: SGHRS, YFSETQ.

V and J are TRBV6-1 and TRBJ2-5; 8 nucleotides match TRBD2. CDR3 length: 15 residues. The V and J ends lost 5 bases and 1 base, in that order; junction bases with no gene match: 6. In germline, CDR1 is MNHNS, CDR2 SASEGT. CDR3 sequence: CASSRLALIQETQYF. In DNA, the CDR3 is TGTGCCAGCAGTCGACTAGCGCTCATCCAAGAGACCCAGTACTTC.

The chain couples TRBV20-1 to TRBJ2-7; 7 nucleotides line up with TRBD2. Per the germline V gene, CDR1 is DFQATT and CDR2 is SNEGSKA (reference sequence). CDR3 size: 13 residues. V was pared by 0 bases and J by 7 bases, with 6 bases of the junction left unmatched. The CDR3 is CSARDGLAEEQYF. The CDR3 nucleotides read TGCAGTGCTAGAGATGGGCTAGCGGAAGAGCAGTACTTC.

The genes are TRBV7-8 and TRBJ2-3, with 15 bases identical to TRBD2. Germline V gene lookup returns CDR1 SGHVS and CDR2 FQNEAQ. After removal of 5 bases from V and 1 base from J, the junction contained 13 bases not matched to a gene. The CDR3 is made up of 20 amino acids. DNA of the CDR3: TGTGCCAGCAGCAACAGGGGACTAGCGGGAGGTATCAGGGGCACAGATACGCAGTATTTT. Its protein product is CASSNRGLAGGIRGTDTQYF. Using reference TRBV7-8 and TRBJ2-3 for the parts outside the CDR3, the full variable domain is GAGVSQSPRYKVAKRGQDVALRCDPISGHVSLFWYQQALGQGPEFLTYFQNEAQLDKSGLPSDRFFAERPEGSVSTLKIQRTQQEDSAVYLCASSNRGLAGGIRGTDTQYFGPGTRLTVL.

V usage is TRBV6-2 or TRBV6-3 and J usage is TRBJ2-7; the D call may be TRBD1 or TRBD2 (7 bases each). The V gene lost 2 bases and the J gene lost 2 bases, with 19 bases spanning the gap. The CDR3 is 17 residues long. Per germline, CDR1 MNHEY and CDR2 SVGEGT. The CDR3 sequence: CASSYSGTVRAPYEQYF. The DNA of the CDR3 is TGTGCCAGCAGTTACAGCGGGACAGTTCGGGCCCCCTACGAGCAGTACTTC.

V gene TRBV2 combines with J gene TRBJ2-4, with D tentatively TRBD1 (5 bases). Germline V lookup: CDR1 SNHLY, CDR2 FYNNEI. The CDR3 extends over 14 amino acids. The germline V and J ends were trimmed by 10 bases and 0 bases, with 13 bases remaining between them. The CDR3 nucleotides read TGTGCCACTGACCTGGGGCTAGCCAAAAACATTCAGTACTTC. It yields the protein CATDLGLAKNIQYF. The whole variable domain, remainder taken from reference TRBV2 and TRBJ2-4, is EPEVTQTPSHQVTQMGQEVILRCVPISNHLYFYWYRQILGQKVEFLVSFYNNEISEKSEIFDDQFSVERPDGSNFTLKIRSTKLEDSAMYFCATDLGLAKNIQYFGAGTRLSVL.

This chain links TRBV18 with TRBJ1-1, with unresolved D. V lost 3 bases to trimming and J lost 0 bases, with 17 bases between them. This CDR3 has 17 amino acids. Germline CDR1 reads KGHSH; CDR2 reads LQKENI. The CDR3 bases are TGTGCCAGCTCACCCTCCAGTCAGGCTGGGTTGAACACTGAAGCTTTCTTT. This sequence encodes CASSPSSQAGLNTEAFF.

This clonotype was detected only a few times. The chain joins TRBV27 to TRBJ2-1; 9 bases agree with TRBD1. Germline loops: CDR1 MNHEY, CDR2 SMNVEV (reference sequence). This CDR3 is built from 15 residues. The V and J ends lost 10 bases and 0 bases, in that order; junction bases with no gene match: 7. In nucleotides, the CDR3 is TGTGCCACCAGACAGGGGGACCTCTCCTACAATGAGCAGTTCTTC. Amino acid sequence: CATRQGDLSYNEQFF.

This rearrangement joins TRBV29-1 to TRBJ2-7, with a weak D call TRBD1 (6 bases). This CDR3 is built from 12 residues. Trimming removed 3 bases at V and 7 bases at J, with 13 bases between. Per the germline V gene, CDR1 is SQVTM and CDR2 is ANQGSEA. CDR3 region: CSVDQQGREQYF. The CDR3 nucleotides are TGCAGCGTTGACCAACAGGGTAGGGAGCAGTACTTC.

This clonotype was counted only a few times. The genes are TRBV6-1 and TRBJ2-1; D call uncertain. The ends were cut back, 4 bases at V and 14 bases at J, with 21 bases in the middle. The CDR3 spans 14 residues. The germline V gene encodes CDR1 MNHNS and CDR2 SASEGT. The CDR3 DNA is TGTGCCAGCAGTGGCCTTGGGGATTTCCCGAGTAAGTTCTTC. Its translation: CASSGLGDFPSKFF.

This clonotype was picked up a small number of times. The rearrangement uses TRBV29-1 and TRBJ1-2, with D possibly TRBD1 on 6 matching bases. Germline CDR1 and CDR2: SQVTM and ANQGSEA. The CDR3 totals 12 residues. V was trimmed by 6 bases and J by 3 bases, leaving 11 bases between them. CDR3 nucleotide sequence: TGCAGCGTACCGGACAGCCACTATGGCTACACCTTC. This translates into CSVPDSHYGYTF.

There are a few counts of this clonotype. This sequence joins TRBV12-3 or TRBV12-4 and TRBJ1-5; D perhaps matches TRBD1 (5 bases). The CDR3 has 15 amino acids. Trimming cost V 7 bases and J 5 bases, with 18 bases left between them. The DNA for the CDR3 is TGTGCCAGCACCCTCGGAGAGGGGTGGGATCAGCCCCAGCATTTT. Encoded protein: CASTLGEGWDQPQHF.

The rearrangement links TRBV6-2 or TRBV6-3 to TRBJ1-1; D perhaps matches TRBD1 (6 bases). This CDR3 has 18 residues. CDR1 is MNHEY and CDR2 is SVGEGT in the germline V gene. V lost 2 bases to trimming and J lost 0 bases, with 19 bases between them. The DNA for the CDR3 is TGTGCCAGCAGTTACCTCGTGTGGGGACGGGGGCTGAACACTGAAGCTTTCTTT. It codes for CASSYLVWGRGLNTEAFF.

The chain links TRBV7-3 to TRBJ2-3; D is uncertain. CDR3 size: 13 residues. The V and J ends lost 1 base and 4 bases respectively, with 6 bases between them. The V gene's germline CDR1 is SGHTA and CDR2 FQGTGA. The CDR3 loop reads CASSLNGPDTQYF. In nucleotides, the CDR3 is TGTGCCAGCAGCTTAAATGGGCCAGATACGCAGTATTTT.